This TCR beta chain was identified in a study of regulatory T cells in long-lasting Graves disease. Study-level background: It was over 5 years of antithyroid drugs, with positive TSH receptor antibodies, that meant persistent Graves' disease. Study-wide findings and caveats: Whereas new patients shared about a thousand public clonotypes, persistent patients shared more, at under 3,500. Favored gene segments in persistent disease were TRBV28, TRBJ1-2 and TRBJ2-5.

To make TCR beta libraries, researchers used iRepertoire HTBI primers and Arm-PCR of CDR3 regions. TCRdb used MiXCR to reprocess the multiplex PCR reads, holding one entry per CDR3 protein. The data show 250,000 to 300,000 distinct CDR3 sequences, under 25% seen once. Germline assignment: CDR1 MDHEN and CDR2 SYDVKM. The CDR3 totals 14 residues. Unmatched junction bases numbered 6, after V lost 6 bases and J lost 4 bases. Specified time point: persistent/refractory GD, antithyroid drugs over 5 years with positive TRAb. From PBMCs, RNA was extracted and then used to make the TCR library. This clonotype has ten or more counts. Its cognate antigen is unknown.

The specimen comprised peripheral blood mononuclear cells (PBMCs), sampled when the disease was refractory, from a patient treated with antithyroid drugs. The chain has TRBV28 and TRBJ2-7; TRBD2 agrees at 10 bases. This clonotype was sampled from a female donor with Graves disease. The CDR3 spells CASSTGTSAYEQYF. The CDR3 DNA reads TGTGCCAGCAGCACCGGGACTAGCGCGTACGAGCAGTACTTC.